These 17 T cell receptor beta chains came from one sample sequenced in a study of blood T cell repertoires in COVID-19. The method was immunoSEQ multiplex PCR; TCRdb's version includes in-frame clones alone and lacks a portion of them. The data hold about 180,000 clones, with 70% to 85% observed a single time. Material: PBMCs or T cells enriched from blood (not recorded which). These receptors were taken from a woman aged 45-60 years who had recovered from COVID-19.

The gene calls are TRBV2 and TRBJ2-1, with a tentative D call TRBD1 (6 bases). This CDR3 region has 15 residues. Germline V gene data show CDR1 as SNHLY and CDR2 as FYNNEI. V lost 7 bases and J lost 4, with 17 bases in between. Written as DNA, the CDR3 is TGTGCCAGCACCCGAGGGGGAACTATATACAATGAGCAGTTCTTC. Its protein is CASTRGGTIYNEQFF.

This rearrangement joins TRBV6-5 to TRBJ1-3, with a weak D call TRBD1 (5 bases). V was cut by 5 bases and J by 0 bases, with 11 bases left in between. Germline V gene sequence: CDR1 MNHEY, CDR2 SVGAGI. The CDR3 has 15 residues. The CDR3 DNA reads TGTGCCAGCAGTAAAAGGGGCAGCTCTGGAAACACCATATATTTT. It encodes CASSKRGSSGNTIYF.

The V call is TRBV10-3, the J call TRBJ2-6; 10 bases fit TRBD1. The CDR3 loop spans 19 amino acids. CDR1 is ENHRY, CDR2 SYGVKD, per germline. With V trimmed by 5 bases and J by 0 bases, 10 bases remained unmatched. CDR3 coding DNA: TGTGCCATCAGTAAGGGGACAGGGGTAGTGGGCTCTGGGGCCAACGTCCTGACTTTC. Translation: CAISKGTGVVGSGANVLTF.

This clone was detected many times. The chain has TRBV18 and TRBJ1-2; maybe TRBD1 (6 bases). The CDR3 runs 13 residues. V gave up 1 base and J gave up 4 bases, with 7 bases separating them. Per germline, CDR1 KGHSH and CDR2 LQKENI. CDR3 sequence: CASSPLDSYGYTF. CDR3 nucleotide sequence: TGTGCCAGCTCACCACTGGACAGCTATGGCTACACCTTC.

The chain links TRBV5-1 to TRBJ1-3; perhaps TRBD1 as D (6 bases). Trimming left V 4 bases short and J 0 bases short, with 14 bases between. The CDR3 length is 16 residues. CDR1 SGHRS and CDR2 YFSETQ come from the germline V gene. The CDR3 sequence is CASSPGTPSSGNTIYF. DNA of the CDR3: TGCGCCAGCAGCCCCGGGACACCGAGCTCTGGAAACACCATATATTTT.

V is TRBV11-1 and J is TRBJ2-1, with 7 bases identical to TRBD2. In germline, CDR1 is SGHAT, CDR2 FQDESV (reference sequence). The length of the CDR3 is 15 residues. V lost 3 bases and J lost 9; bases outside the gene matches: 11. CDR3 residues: CASSFHAGEVSEQFF. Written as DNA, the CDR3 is TGTGCCAGCAGCTTTCATGCGGGAGAAGTTAGTGAGCAGTTCTTC. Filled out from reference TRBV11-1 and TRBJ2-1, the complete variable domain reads EAEVAQSPRYKITEKSQAVAFWCDPISGHATLYWYRQILGQGPELLVQFQDESVVDDSQLPKDRFSAERLKGVDSTLKIQPAELGDSAMYLCASSFHAGEVSEQFFGPGTRLTVL.

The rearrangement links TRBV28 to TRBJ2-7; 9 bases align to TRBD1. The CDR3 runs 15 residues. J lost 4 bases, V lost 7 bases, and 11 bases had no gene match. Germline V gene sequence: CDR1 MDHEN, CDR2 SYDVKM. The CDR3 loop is CASTLGTGSGYEQYF. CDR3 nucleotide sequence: TGTGCCAGCACCTTAGGGACAGGGTCGGGGTACGAGCAGTACTTC.

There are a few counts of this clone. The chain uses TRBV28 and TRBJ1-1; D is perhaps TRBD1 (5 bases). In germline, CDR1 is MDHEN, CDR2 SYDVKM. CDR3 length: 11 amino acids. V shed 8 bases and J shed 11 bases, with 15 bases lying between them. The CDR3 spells CASGRGRGAFF. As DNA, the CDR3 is TGTGCCAGCGGGAGGGGACGTGGGGCTTTCTTT. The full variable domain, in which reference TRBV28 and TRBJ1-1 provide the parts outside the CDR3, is DVKVTQSSRYLVKRTGEKVFLECVQDMDHENMFWYRQDPGLGLRLIYFSYDVKMKEKGDIPEGYSVSREKKERFSLILESASTNQTSMYLCASGRGRGAFFGQGTRLTVV.

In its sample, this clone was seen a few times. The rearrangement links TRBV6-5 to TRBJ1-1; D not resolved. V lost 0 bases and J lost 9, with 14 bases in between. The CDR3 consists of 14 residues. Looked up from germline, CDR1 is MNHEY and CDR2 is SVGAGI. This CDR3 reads CASSYSIGLPKAFF. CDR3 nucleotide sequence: TGTGCCAGCAGTTACTCGATCGGTCTTCCTAAAGCTTTCTTT.

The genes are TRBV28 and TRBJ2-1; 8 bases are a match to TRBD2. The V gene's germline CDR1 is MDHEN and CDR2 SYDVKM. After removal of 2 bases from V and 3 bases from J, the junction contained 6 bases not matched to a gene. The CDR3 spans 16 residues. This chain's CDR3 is CASSLVTSASYNEQFF. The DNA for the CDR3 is TGTGCCAGCAGTTTAGTGACTAGCGCAAGCTACAATGAGCAGTTCTTC. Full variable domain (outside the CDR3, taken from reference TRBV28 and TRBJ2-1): DVKVTQSSRYLVKRTGEKVFLECVQDMDHENMFWYRQDPGLGLRLIYFSYDVKMKEKGDIPEGYSVSREKKERFSLILESASTNQTSMYLCASSLVTSASYNEQFFGPGTRLTVL.

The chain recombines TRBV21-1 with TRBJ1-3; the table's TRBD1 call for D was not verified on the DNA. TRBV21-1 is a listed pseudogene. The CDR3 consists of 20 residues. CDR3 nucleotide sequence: TGTGCCAGCAGAAAGGGAGGACAGGGGGCTATGCGAGAGTCTGGAAACACCATATATTTT. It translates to CASRKGGQGAMRESGNTIYF.

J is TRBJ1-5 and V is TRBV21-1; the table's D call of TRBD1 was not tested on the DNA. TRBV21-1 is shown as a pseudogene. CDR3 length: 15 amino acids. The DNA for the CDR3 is TGTGCCAGCCAGAGGGGACAGGGGAGGAATCAGCCCCAGCATTTT. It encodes CASQRGQGRNQPQHF.

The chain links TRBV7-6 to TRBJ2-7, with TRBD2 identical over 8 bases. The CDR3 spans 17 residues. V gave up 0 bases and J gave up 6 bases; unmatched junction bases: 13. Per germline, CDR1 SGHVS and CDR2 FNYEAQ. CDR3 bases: TGTGCCAGCAGCTTAGCTTGGAATAGCGGGACGGATTCCGAGCAGTACTTC. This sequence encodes CASSLAWNSGTDSEQYF.

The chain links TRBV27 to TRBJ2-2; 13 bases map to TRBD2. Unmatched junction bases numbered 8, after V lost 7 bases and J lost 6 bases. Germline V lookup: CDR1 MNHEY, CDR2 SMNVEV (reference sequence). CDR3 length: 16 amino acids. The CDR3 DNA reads TGTGCCAGCACCGGACTAGCGGGAGTGGGTCCCGGGGAGCTGTTTTTT. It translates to CASTGLAGVGPGELFF.

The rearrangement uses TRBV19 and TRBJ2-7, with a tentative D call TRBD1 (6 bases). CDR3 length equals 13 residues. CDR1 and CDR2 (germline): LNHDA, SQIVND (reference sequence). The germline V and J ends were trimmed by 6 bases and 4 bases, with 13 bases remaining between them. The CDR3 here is CASRDSSAYEQYF. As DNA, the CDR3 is TGTGCCAGTAGGGACAGTTCGGCATACGAGCAGTACTTC.

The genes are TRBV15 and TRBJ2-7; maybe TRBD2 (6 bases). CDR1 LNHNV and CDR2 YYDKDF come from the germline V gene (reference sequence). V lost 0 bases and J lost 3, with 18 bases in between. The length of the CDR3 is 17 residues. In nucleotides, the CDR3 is TGTGCCACCAGCAGAGATCTGGTCGGGGGTCGGGTCTACGAGCAGTACTTC. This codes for CATSRDLVGGRVYEQYF.

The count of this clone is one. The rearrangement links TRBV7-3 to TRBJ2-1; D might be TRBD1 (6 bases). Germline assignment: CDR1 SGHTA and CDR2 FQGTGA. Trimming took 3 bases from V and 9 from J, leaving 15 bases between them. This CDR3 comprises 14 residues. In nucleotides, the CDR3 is TGTGCCAGCAGCTTTACCAAAAGGGGGTCTGAGCAGTTCTTC. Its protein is CASSFTKRGSEQFF.